This T cell receptor beta chain was found in a study of cytomegalovirus exposure and HLA in healthy donors. Study-wide findings and caveats: Sequencing depth across donors, presence/absence analyses assumed, was roughly uniform.

The PCR had 60 Vbeta and 13 Jbeta primers. Assay: immunoSEQ multiplex PCR; the TCRdb copy retains only in-frame clones and omits some. The sample has about 130,000 clones; around 81% are singletons. About this clone: Its antigen is unknown.

Looked up from germline, CDR1 is MNHNY and CDR2 is SVGAGI (reference sequence). The length of the CDR3 is 12 residues. Deletions cut 6 bases from V and 5 bases from J, with 9 bases between. The sample comprised PBMCs. This receptor was obtained from a female donor in good health and CMV-seronegative. The J gene is TRBJ2-3, the V gene TRBV6-6; D uncertain. CDR3 residues: CASRDPGDTQYF. As DNA, the CDR3 is TGTGCCAGCAGAGACCCGGGAGATACGCAGTATTTT.